A selection of T cell receptor beta chains follows, all from one sample in a study of blood T cell repertoires in COVID-19. TCRdb's copy holds only in-frame clones and misses some; the assay was immunoSEQ multiplex PCR. This table holds over 200,000 clones, about 83% found once. Input material: peripheral blood. These receptors were obtained from a man at least 80 years old with acute or convalescent COVID-19. CDR3s include the opening cysteine and the closing phenylalanine or tryptophan. D genes are given only for firm matches. For some rows the clone size is stated as once, few or many, or as a class when expanded; others skip it.

v_call: TRBV7-2; clone_size: NA; j_call: TRBJ2-1; d_call: TRBD2; cdr3_nt: TGTGCCAGCAGCTTAGCGCTTGGCGGGGGGGTTGGGGAGCAGTTCTTC; cdr3_aa: CASSLALGGGVGEQFF
v_call: TRBV28; clone_size: NA; j_call: TRBJ1-3; d_call: TRBD1; cdr3_nt: TGTGCCAGCAGTTACGACAGGGCCTCTGGAAACACCATATATTTT; cdr3_aa: CASSYDRASGNTIYF
v_call: TRBV18; clone_size: NA; j_call: TRBJ2-1; d_call: TRBD2; cdr3_nt: TGTGCCAGCTCACCACAAGGACTAGCGACGGGGGAGCAGTTCTTC; cdr3_aa: CASSPQGLATGEQFF
v_call: TRBV5-4; clone_size: NA; j_call: TRBJ2-5; d_call: NA; cdr3_nt: TGTGCCAGCAGCTTGGACAGGGGGGGACAAGAGACCCAGTACTTC; cdr3_aa: CASSLDRGGQETQYF
v_call: TRBV19; clone_size: NA; j_call: TRBJ1-5; d_call: TRBD1; cdr3_nt: TGTGCCAGTAGTATTTCTGGACAGGGGGCCCAGCCCCAGCATTTT; cdr3_aa: CASSISGQGAQPQHF
v_call: TRBV2; clone_size: NA; j_call: TRBJ2-7; d_call: NA; cdr3_nt: TGTGCCAGCAGTGAAGATACGGGAGCTCTCAACTACGAGCAGTACTTC; cdr3_aa: CASSEDTGALNYEQYF
v_call: TRBV24-1; clone_size: NA; j_call: TRBJ2-4; d_call: TRBD1; cdr3_nt: TGTGCCACCAGTGACCCGGGACAGGGGTCCAAAAACATTCAGTACTTC; cdr3_aa: CATSDPGQGSKNIQYF
v_call: TRBV9; clone_size: NA; j_call: TRBJ1-3; d_call: NA; cdr3_nt: TGTGCCAGCAGCGTAGGAGCCAGGGAAGGAAACACCATATATTTT; cdr3_aa: CASSVGAREGNTIYF
v_call: TRBV28; clone_size: NA; j_call: TRBJ1-2; d_call: NA; cdr3_nt: TGTGCCAGCAGACAGGGAGTCGATGGCTACACCTTC; cdr3_aa: CASRQGVDGYTF
v_call: TRBV10-3; clone_size: NA; j_call: TRBJ1-3; d_call: TRBD1; cdr3_nt: TGTGCCATAGGACAGGGGCCGACCTCTGGAAACACCATATATTTT; cdr3_aa: CAIGQGPTSGNTIYF
v_call: TRBV12-3/TRBV12-4; clone_size: NA; j_call: TRBJ1-2; d_call: NA; cdr3_nt: TGTGCCAGCAGTCCACAGGGTTGGGGCTACACCTTC; cdr3_aa: CASSPQGWGYTF
v_call: TRBV19; clone_size: NA; j_call: TRBJ2-2; d_call: NA; cdr3_nt: TGTGCCAGTACCCTCGGGACTCCGAACACCGGGGAGCTGTTTTTT; cdr3_aa: CASTLGTPNTGELFF
v_call: TRBV6-5; clone_size: NA; j_call: TRBJ1-5; d_call: NA; cdr3_nt: TGTGCCAGCAGGACTCTAACGGGACACCGTCAGCCCCAGCATTTT; cdr3_aa: CASRTLTGHRQPQHF
v_call: TRBV5-1; clone_size: NA; j_call: TRBJ1-2; d_call: TRBD1; cdr3_nt: TGCGCCAGCAGCTTGACAGGGGAATATGGCTACACCTTC; cdr3_aa: CASSLTGEYGYTF
v_call: TRBV11-2; clone_size: NA; j_call: TRBJ1-4; d_call: NA; cdr3_nt: TGTGCCAGCAGCTCTACCATAGAGTATCCAACTAATGAAAAACTGTTTTTT; cdr3_aa: CASSSTIEYPTNEKLFF
v_call: TRBV7-3; clone_size: NA; j_call: TRBJ2-1; d_call: NA; cdr3_nt: TGTGCCAGCAGCCCCCAAGGACAGCCCGGGCAGTTCTTC; cdr3_aa: CASSPQGQPGQFF
v_call: TRBV6-5; clone_size: NA; j_call: TRBJ1-3; d_call: TRBD1; cdr3_nt: TGTGCCAGCGGATTGACGGGACAGGGAAACACCATATATTTT; cdr3_aa: CASGLTGQGNTIYF
v_call: TRBV5-6; clone_size: NA; j_call: TRBJ2-7; d_call: TRBD2; cdr3_nt: TGTGCCAGCAGCATGCGGCGCTGGGAGGGCGACGGCGAGCAGTACTTC; cdr3_aa: CASSMRRWEGDGEQYF
v_call: TRBV6-1; clone_size: many; j_call: TRBJ1-3; d_call: NA; cdr3_nt: TGTGCCAGCAGTGACTACAGTTTACCCGGTGCCCTGTCTGGAAACACCATATATTTT; cdr3_aa: CASSDYSLPGALSGNTIYF
v_call: TRBV30; clone_size: NA; j_call: TRBJ1-4; d_call: TRBD1; cdr3_nt: TGTGCCTGGAGTGTCGCCCGGGACAGGGTAAAACTGTTTTTT; cdr3_aa: CAWSVARDRVKLFF
v_call: TRBV18; clone_size: few; j_call: TRBJ2-3; d_call: NA; cdr3_nt: TGTGCCAGCTCAGAGAACGATCTGGATACGCAGTATTTT; cdr3_aa: CASSENDLDTQYF
v_call: TRBV19; clone_size: NA; j_call: TRBJ1-2; d_call: NA; cdr3_nt: TGTGCCAGTGTGGCTGAGGGCCGCAACTATGGCTACACCTTC; cdr3_aa: CASVAEGRNYGYTF
v_call: TRBV20-1; clone_size: NA; j_call: TRBJ1-2; d_call: NA; cdr3_nt: TGCAGTGCTAGGGACATCGGCTACACCTTC; cdr3_aa: CSARDIGYTF
v_call: TRBV5-6; clone_size: NA; j_call: TRBJ1-3; d_call: NA; cdr3_nt: TGTGCCAGCAGCTCGCTCGCAGGGGTTTGGGGAAACACCATATATTTT; cdr3_aa: CASSSLAGVWGNTIYF
v_call: TRBV12-2; clone_size: NA; j_call: TRBJ1-2; d_call: NA; cdr3_nt: TGTGCAAGTCGCTTAGAAGTAGGGGACAGGGCGAGGGGCTACACCTTC; cdr3_aa: CASRLEVGDRARGYTF
v_call: TRBV9; clone_size: NA; j_call: TRBJ2-1; d_call: NA; cdr3_nt: TGTGCCAGCAGCACCCAACTAGATCCTAGCTCCTACAATGAGCAGTTCTTC; cdr3_aa: CASSTQLDPSSYNEQFF
v_call: TRBV2; clone_size: NA; j_call: TRBJ2-7; d_call: TRBD1; cdr3_nt: TGTGCCAGCGGGACAGGGGCCGCCTACGAGCAGTACTTC; cdr3_aa: CASGTGAAYEQYF
v_call: TRBV6-5; clone_size: few; j_call: TRBJ2-7; d_call: NA; cdr3_nt: TGTGCCAGCAGTTACCCGCCCCCCGACAGCAACTACGAGCAGTACTTC; cdr3_aa: CASSYPPPDSNYEQYF
v_call: TRBV2; clone_size: once; j_call: TRBJ2-5; d_call: TRBD2; cdr3_nt: TGTGCCATAGGGACTAGCGGGTTACAAGAGACCCAGTACTTC; cdr3_aa: CAIGTSGLQETQYF
v_call: TRBV6-6; clone_size: NA; j_call: TRBJ1-5; d_call: NA; cdr3_nt: TGTGCCAGCAGGTCGGGACTGAGAGGGGACCATCAGCCCCAGCATTTT; cdr3_aa: CASRSGLRGDHQPQHF
v_call: TRBV5-1; clone_size: NA; j_call: TRBJ1-2; d_call: TRBD1; cdr3_nt: TGCGCCAGCAGCTTGGCGGGACAGGGCCGTGGCTACACCTTC; cdr3_aa: CASSLAGQGRGYTF
v_call: TRBV6-5; clone_size: NA; j_call: TRBJ1-5; d_call: NA; cdr3_nt: TGTGCCAGCAGTTACTCTGGGGAGGCATATCAGCCCCAGCATTTT; cdr3_aa: CASSYSGEAYQPQHF
v_call: TRBV30; clone_size: NA; j_call: TRBJ1-3; d_call: NA; cdr3_nt: TGTGCCTGGAGGTGGGCAGGAACCTCTGGAAACACCATATATTTT; cdr3_aa: CAWRWAGTSGNTIYF
v_call: TRBV27; clone_size: NA; j_call: TRBJ1-1; d_call: NA; cdr3_nt: TGTGCCAGCAGTTTATTTACAGGAAAGAACACTGAAGCTTTCTTT; cdr3_aa: CASSLFTGKNTEAFF
v_call: TRBV28; clone_size: NA; j_call: TRBJ1-4; d_call: NA; cdr3_nt: TGTGCCAGCAGTTTGGGGGGGCCCACAACTAATGAAAAACTGTTTTTT; cdr3_aa: CASSLGGPTTNEKLFF
v_call: TRBV6-1; clone_size: NA; j_call: TRBJ1-4; d_call: TRBD1; cdr3_nt: TGTGCCAGCAGTGAGACAGGGTGGGGGGTCGAAAAACTGTTTTTT; cdr3_aa: CASSETGWGVEKLFF
v_call: TRBV4-1; clone_size: NA; j_call: TRBJ2-1; d_call: TRBD1; cdr3_nt: TGCGCCAGCAGCCAAGATCCAGGGGGCCCGTTCAATGAGCAGTTCTTC; cdr3_aa: CASSQDPGGPFNEQFF
v_call: TRBV7-8; clone_size: NA; j_call: TRBJ1-5; d_call: NA; cdr3_nt: TGTGCCAGCAGCCCGCTGGGGGAGGGCAATCAGCCCCAGCATTTT; cdr3_aa: CASSPLGEGNQPQHF
v_call: TRBV6-5; clone_size: once; j_call: TRBJ1-2; d_call: TRBD1; cdr3_nt: TGTGCCAGCAGGGACGACAGGGCCCCTAACTATGGCTACACCTTC; cdr3_aa: CASRDDRAPNYGYTF
v_call: TRBV18; clone_size: NA; j_call: TRBJ2-3; d_call: NA; cdr3_nt: TGTGCCAGCTCATCAGGGGGCACAGATACGCAGTATTTT; cdr3_aa: CASSSGGTDTQYF
v_call: TRBV6-6; clone_size: NA; j_call: TRBJ1-1; d_call: NA; cdr3_nt: TGTGCCAGCAGTTACCCAGGGCTAAACACTGAAGCTTTCTTT; cdr3_aa: CASSYPGLNTEAFF
v_call: TRBV6-4; clone_size: NA; j_call: TRBJ2-7; d_call: TRBD1; cdr3_nt: TGTGCCAGCAGTGACTCTACCCTCACAGGGGGAGAGCAGTACTTC; cdr3_aa: CASSDSTLTGGEQYF
v_call: TRBV4-1; clone_size: NA; j_call: TRBJ2-3; d_call: TRBD1; cdr3_nt: TGCGCCAGCAGCCAGACGACAGGGGCCCTTTACACAGATACGCAGTATTTT; cdr3_aa: CASSQTTGALYTDTQYF
v_call: TRBV5-1; clone_size: NA; j_call: TRBJ1-1; d_call: TRBD1; cdr3_nt: TGCGCCAGCAGCTCGGGGACAGGGTCAGACACTGAAGCTTTCTTT; cdr3_aa: CASSSGTGSDTEAFF
v_call: TRBV2; clone_size: NA; j_call: TRBJ2-5; d_call: TRBD1; cdr3_nt: TGTGCCAGCACCAAAGACGGACAGGGGATGGAGACCCAGTACTTC; cdr3_aa: CASTKDGQGMETQYF
v_call: TRBV5-4; clone_size: NA; j_call: TRBJ2-4; d_call: TRBD1; cdr3_nt: TGTGCCAGCAGCAACGGACAGGGGGGGGCCAAAAACATTCAGTACTTC; cdr3_aa: CASSNGQGGAKNIQYF
v_call: TRBV2; clone_size: NA; j_call: TRBJ2-1; d_call: TRBD2; cdr3_nt: TGTGCCAGCAGTGCTAGCGGAGCATACAATGAGCAGTTCTTC; cdr3_aa: CASSASGAYNEQFF
v_call: TRBV3-1/TRBV3-2; clone_size: NA; j_call: TRBJ2-7; d_call: NA; cdr3_nt: TGTGCCAGCAGCCAAGGAAACAGAGACTACGAGCAGTACTTC; cdr3_aa: CASSQGNRDYEQYF
v_call: TRBV6-5; clone_size: NA; j_call: TRBJ1-5; d_call: NA; cdr3_nt: TGTGCCAGCAGTTACAGCCGCAGCAATCAGCCCCAGCATTTT; cdr3_aa: CASSYSRSNQPQHF
v_call: TRBV2; clone_size: NA; j_call: TRBJ2-3; d_call: TRBD2; cdr3_nt: TGTGCCAGCAGTGAAGGGGCTAGCGGGGGGGACGTGGATACGCAGTATTTT; cdr3_aa: CASSEGASGGDVDTQYF
v_call: TRBV30; clone_size: NA; j_call: TRBJ2-2; d_call: TRBD2; cdr3_nt: TGTGCCTCCCCGGGACTATGGACCGGGGAGCTGTTTTTT; cdr3_aa: CASPGLWTGELFF
v_call: TRBV5-8; clone_size: few; j_call: TRBJ2-2; d_call: NA; cdr3_nt: TGTGCCAGCAGCTTGGACTCCGGGGAGCTGTTTTTT; cdr3_aa: CASSLDSGELFF
v_call: TRBV3-1/TRBV3-2; clone_size: NA; j_call: TRBJ1-1; d_call: NA; cdr3_nt: TGTGCCAGCAGCCAAGAAGCGGTCCCCGGGCTACCAGCTTTCTTT; cdr3_aa: CASSQEAVPGLPAFF
v_call: TRBV21-1; clone_size: few; j_call: TRBJ2-5; d_call: NA; cdr3_nt: TGTGCCAGCAGCAAAGAGGACAGGCAAGAGACCCAGTACTTC; cdr3_aa: CASSKEDRQETQYF
v_call: TRBV3-1/TRBV3-2; clone_size: NA; j_call: TRBJ1-1; d_call: NA; cdr3_nt: TGTGCCAGCAGCCTTCAGGGACGAGGGGGAGCTTTCTTT; cdr3_aa: CASSLQGRGGAFF
v_call: TRBV19; clone_size: many; j_call: TRBJ2-1; d_call: NA; cdr3_nt: TGTGCCAGTAGTATTAAGGGAGGAGACAATGAGCAGTTCTTC; cdr3_aa: CASSIKGGDNEQFF
v_call: TRBV18; clone_size: NA; j_call: TRBJ1-1; d_call: TRBD1; cdr3_nt: TGTGCCAGCTCACCGGGACAGGCAAACACTGAAGCTTTCTTT; cdr3_aa: CASSPGQANTEAFF